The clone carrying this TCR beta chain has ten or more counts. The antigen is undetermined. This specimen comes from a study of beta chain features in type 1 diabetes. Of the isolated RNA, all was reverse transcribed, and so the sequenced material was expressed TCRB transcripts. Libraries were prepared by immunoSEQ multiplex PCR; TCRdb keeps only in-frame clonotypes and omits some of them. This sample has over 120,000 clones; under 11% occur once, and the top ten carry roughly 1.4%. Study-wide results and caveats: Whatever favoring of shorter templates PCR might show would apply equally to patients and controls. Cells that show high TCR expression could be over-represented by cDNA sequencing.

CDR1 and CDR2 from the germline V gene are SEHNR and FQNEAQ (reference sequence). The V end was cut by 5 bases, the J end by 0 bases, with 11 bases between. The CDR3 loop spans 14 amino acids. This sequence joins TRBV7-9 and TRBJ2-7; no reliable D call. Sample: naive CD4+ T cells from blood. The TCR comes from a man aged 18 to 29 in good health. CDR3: CASSPSASSYEQYF. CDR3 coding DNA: TGTGCCAGCAGCCCCTCCGCGAGCTCCTACGAGCAGTACTTC.